These 17 T cell receptor beta chains were all obtained from the same sample, sequenced in a study of T cell responses to AZD1222 COVID-19 vaccine. Assay: immunoSEQ multiplex PCR; the TCRdb copy retains only in-frame clones and omits some. The repertoire holds roughly 86,000 clones, with roughly 85% as singletons. Sequencing was performed on peripheral blood, taken 28 days after the second AZD1222 dose. These receptor sequences come from an adult who received the AZD1222 COVID-19 vaccine.

This clone has only a few counts. In DNA form, the CDR3 reads TGTGCCAGCTCACCTCCCCGGGCCGCTCCGGGAAGACCCGAGCAGTACTTC. Residues: CASSPPRAAPGRPEQYF. This sequence joins TRBV18 and TRBJ2-7; possible D gene TRBD2, 5 bases. Per germline, CDR1 KGHSH and CDR2 LQKENI. Trimming removed 3 bases at V and 6 bases at J, with 24 bases between. The CDR3 totals 17 residues.

This clone appeared a few times. The chain is built from TRBV18 and TRBJ2-4; no clear D gene. From germline, CDR1 is KGHSH and CDR2 LQKENI. Between the trimmed V and J ends, which lost 3 bases and 7 bases, there was a span of 13 bases. There are 14 residues in the CDR3. This CDR3 is CASSPNRIANIQYF. The CDR3 DNA is TGTGCCAGCTCACCGAACAGAATCGCGAACATTCAGTACTTC. The full variable domain, in which reference TRBV18 and TRBJ2-4 provide the parts outside the CDR3, is NAGVMQNPRHLVRRRGQEARLRCSPMKGHSHVYWYRQLPEEGLKFMVYLQKENIIDESGMPKERFSAEFPKEGPSILRIQQVVRGDSAAYFCASSPNRIANIQYFGAGTRLSVL.

This sequence joins TRBV7-2 and TRBJ2-2; possible D gene TRBD1, 5 bases. Germline CDR1 and CDR2: SGHTA and FQGNSA. Trimming cost V 3 bases and J 0 bases, with 8 bases left between them. The CDR3 runs 15 residues. The CDR3 bases are TGTGCCAGCAGCTTCAAGGGGCCGAACACCGGGGAGCTGTTTTTT. The encoded protein is CASSFKGPNTGELFF. Complete variable domain (other parts from reference TRBV7-2 and TRBJ2-2): GAGVSQSPSNKVTEKGKDVELRCDPISGHTALYWYRQSLGQGLEFLIYFQGNSAPDKSGLPSDRFSAERTGGSVSTLTIQRTQQEDSAVYLCASSFKGPNTGELFFGEGSRLTVL.

The sample holds one count of this clone. The gene calls are TRBV28 and TRBJ1-5, with D possibly being TRBD1 (6 bases). The CDR3 has 16 residues. The V and J ends lost 5 bases and 2 bases respectively, with 16 bases between them. CDR1 is MDHEN, CDR2 SYDVKM, per germline. In DNA, the CDR3 is TGTGCCAGCAGTACACAGGGTAGGGGCGGCAATCAGCCCCAGCATTTT. Residues: CASSTQGRGGNQPQHF.

This sequence joins TRBV10-3 and TRBJ1-2, with D unresolved. The V gene lost 6 bases and the J gene lost 3 bases, with 11 bases spanning the gap. Germline CDR1 is ENHRY and CDR2 is SYGVKD. The CDR3 length is 13 residues. CDR3 coding DNA: TGTGCCATCAGCTCCGACCGCGACTATGGCTACACCTTC. This gives the protein CAISSDRDYGYTF.

J is TRBJ2-3 and V is TRBV9; 8 positions match TRBD2. V shed 0 bases and J 0 bases; nucleotides not matched to a gene: 3. The germline CDR1 and CDR2 sequences are SGDLS and YYNGEE. This CDR3 region has 16 residues. CDR3 sequence: CASSVGTSGSTDTQYF. The CDR3 nucleotides read TGTGCCAGCAGCGTAGGCACTAGCGGTAGCACAGATACGCAGTATTTT.

The sample holds one count of this clone. V gene TRBV9 combines with J gene TRBJ2-2; maybe TRBD2 (6 bases). This CDR3 has 15 residues. Germline CDR1 and CDR2: SGDLS and YYNGEE. Trimming removed 5 bases at V and 7 bases at J, with 18 bases between. The CDR3 DNA follows: TGTGCCAGCAGTCGAACTAGCCTGGTTGGCGGGGAGCTGTTTTTT. Its protein is CASSRTSLVGGELFF. The complete variable domain, with remaining parts taken from reference TRBV9 and TRBJ2-2, reads DSGVTQTPKHLITATGQRVTLRCSPRSGDLSVYWYQQSLDQGLQFLIQYYNGEERAKGNILERFSAQQFPDLHSELNLSSLELGDSALYFCASSRTSLVGGELFFGEGSRLTVL.

This chain connects TRBV7-9 to TRBJ1-6; D perhaps matches TRBD1 (6 bases). Germline CDR1 is SEHNR and CDR2 is FQNEAQ (reference sequence). Trimming stripped 1 base from V and 11 bases from J, with 15 bases between. The CDR3 extends over 15 amino acids. The CDR3 protein is CASSLVRRGGAPLHF. The CDR3 coding sequence is TGTGCCAGCAGCTTAGTCCGCAGAGGGGGTGCACCCCTCCACTTT.

The genes are TRBV3-1 (or the pseudogene TRBV3-2) and TRBJ2-1; 9 bases match TRBD2. This CDR3 spans 17 amino acids. The V gene end was trimmed by 4 bases and the J gene end by 0 bases; junction bases not matched to a gene: 7. In germline, CDR1 is LGHDT, CDR2 YNNKEL (reference sequence). The CDR3 DNA reads TGTGCCAGCAGCCCCCCGAGCGGGAGGACCTCCTACAATGAGCAGTTCTTC. Translation: CASSPPSGRTSYNEQFF.

Here the CDR3 reads CASSIQQGPDNQPQHF. The CDR3 DNA sequence: TGTGCCAGTAGTATCCAACAGGGCCCGGATAATCAGCCCCAGCATTTT. V usage is TRBV19 and J usage is TRBJ1-5; the D gene is possibly TRBD1 (6 bases). The V end was cut by 3 bases, the J end by 4 bases, with 16 bases between. The CDR3 spans 16 residues. The germline V gene has CDR1 LNHDA and CDR2 SQIVND (reference sequence).

The CDR3 reads CATTFNAQGAYGYTF. In nucleotides, the CDR3 is TGTGCCACCACCTTTAACGCCCAGGGGGCCTATGGCTACACCTTC. The chain recombines TRBV2 with TRBJ1-2; 8 positions match TRBD1. V trimming: 10 bases; J trimming: 4 bases; junction bases outside the gene matches: 14. Looked up from germline, CDR1 is SNHLY and CDR2 is FYNNEI. The CDR3 has 15 residues.

CDR3 in DNA: TGTGCCAGCAGCCCCGATGTTTCTCAGTTCTATGGCTACACCTTC. It is translated as CASSPDVSQFYGYTF. This sequence joins TRBV7-2 and TRBJ1-2; D ambiguous. Trimming stripped 5 bases from V and 4 bases from J, with 17 bases between. The CDR3 extends over 15 amino acids. Germline loops: CDR1 SGHTA, CDR2 FQGNSA.

This clone was observed a single time. The CDR3 loop reads CATSVRRTGYGYTF. CDR3 coding DNA: TGTGCCACCAGCGTCCGGAGGACAGGCTATGGCTACACCTTC. The V and J genes are TRBV15 and TRBJ1-2; 7 positions match TRBD1. With 5 bases clipped from V and 4 bases from J, the junction kept 7 bases outside the gene matches. In germline, CDR1 is LNHNV, CDR2 YYDKDF (reference sequence). This CDR3 is built from 14 residues.

This rearrangement joins TRBV10-1 to TRBJ2-1, with D tentatively TRBD2 (6 bases). Germline V gives CDR1 WNHNN, CDR2 SYGVQD (reference sequence). V lost 6 bases, J lost 8 bases, and 17 bases lay in between. The CDR3 consists of 14 residues. The chain's CDR3 is CASRGGGTGDEQFF. CDR3 nucleotides: TGCGCCAGCAGGGGGGGTGGGACTGGCGATGAGCAGTTCTTC.

This clone is a singleton in its sample. The rearrangement links TRBV5-1 to TRBJ1-1; 8 bases agree with TRBD1. V lost 5 bases and J lost 4; bases outside the gene matches: 10. CDR1 is SGHRS and CDR2 is YFSETQ in the germline V gene. The CDR3 covers 15 residues. This CDR3 reads CASSTGSTGGTEAFF. The DNA of the CDR3 is TGCGCCAGCAGTACCGGATCAACAGGGGGCACTGAAGCTTTCTTT.

This chain joins TRBV30 and TRBJ1-6; possible D gene TRBD1, 6 bases. V lost 4 bases and J lost 6, with 13 bases in between. Germline V gene data show CDR1 as GTSNPN and CDR2 as SVGIG (reference sequence). The CDR3 loop spans 14 amino acids. In nucleotides, the CDR3 is TGTGCCTGGATGAGGGGGATTCGTAATTCACCCCTCCACTTT. It yields the protein CAWMRGIRNSPLHF.

J is TRBJ1-3 and V is TRBV30; TRBD1 is a possible D gene (6 bases). This CDR3 has 13 amino acids. V was pared by 5 bases and J by 4 bases, with 12 bases between. The germline CDR1 and CDR2 sequences are GTSNPN and SVGIG (reference sequence). CDR3 residues: CAWVQGPGNTIYF. The CDR3 DNA sequence: TGTGCCTGGGTACAGGGTCCCGGAAACACCATATATTTT.